This T cell receptor beta chain was identified in a study of blood T cell repertoires in COVID-19. Per the original methods: Estimates of nucleated cell counts were drawn from the amplification of reference gene primers. Sequenced by immunoSEQ multiplex PCR; TCRdb stores in-frame clones only, minus some. D and trimming come from the DNA, and the V and J calls and clone size come from that table. The table has 20,000 to 30,000 clones, 89% seen once. Germline-derived CDR1 and CDR2 are MNHEY and SMNVEV (reference sequence). The ends were cut back, 0 bases at V and 11 bases at J, with 16 bases in the middle. The length of the CDR3 is 14 residues.

The receptor comes from a human donor in a cohort sampled during active COVID-19. The rearrangement links TRBV27 to TRBJ1-1, with D perhaps matching TRBD1 (5 bases). The sample consisted of peripheral blood. This CDR3 reads CASSLSDGGVRAFF. The CDR3 nucleotides are TGTGCCAGCAGTTTATCCGACGGGGGGGTAAGGGCTTTCTTT.